The rows below give T cell receptor beta chains drawn from one sample of a study of graft-versus-host responses after intestinal transplantation. Using immunoSEQ multiplex PCR, the repertoire was profiled, and TCRdb retains in-frame clones only, with some absent. The sample contains 49,000 or so clones, 80% to 95% of which appear only once. This sample comprised PBMCs, obtained 750 to 850 days after a first intestinal transplant, on the day of a second. These receptors came from a human patient who received an intestinal transplant, so some T cells may come from the graft donor. The CDR3 runs from the conserved cysteine through the conserved F or W. Fields, in order: V gene, D gene, J gene, clone size, CDR3 protein, CDR3 DNA. The D gene is left open where the match is weak. Where a row states a size, it is once, few, many or the class of an expanded clone; other rows omit it.

V: TRBV5-6; D: -; J: TRBJ2-1; size: -; CDR3: CASSLSTEQFF; DNA: TGTGCCAGCAGCTTGAGCACAGAGCAGTTCTTC
V: TRBV18; D: -; J: TRBJ2-6; size: -; CDR3: CASSPLSGLHGANVLTF; DNA: TGTGCCAGCTCACCTCTCTCAGGCCTTCATGGGGCCAACGTCCTGACTTTC
V: TRBV18; D: -; J: TRBJ1-1; size: -; CDR3: CASSPQENTEAFF; DNA: TGTGCCAGCTCACCACAGGAAAACACTGAAGCTTTCTTT
V: TRBV7-8; D: TRBD2; J: TRBJ2-1; size: -; CDR3: CASSPWTSGTREQFF; DNA: TGTGCCAGCAGCCCGTGGACTAGCGGCACCCGAGAGCAGTTCTTC
V: TRBV11-2; D: -; J: TRBJ2-5; size: -; CDR3: CASSPSGGTTQYF; DNA: TGTGCCAGCAGCCCTTCCGGCGGGACGACCCAGTACTTC
V: TRBV9; D: -; J: TRBJ2-3; size: -; CDR3: CASSARTDTQYF; DNA: TGTGCCAGCAGCGCCCGCACAGATACGCAGTATTTT
V: TRBV23-1; D: TRBD2; J: TRBJ2-7; size: -; CDR3: CASSQLLVAGFYEQYF; DNA: TGCGCCAGCAGTCAACTATTGGTAGCGGGATTCTACGAGCAGTACTTC
V: TRBV29-1; D: -; J: TRBJ2-1; size: -; CDR3: CSVAVGNEQFF; DNA: TGCAGCGTTGCTGTAGGCAATGAGCAGTTCTTC
V: TRBV2; D: -; J: TRBJ1-1; size: -; CDR3: CASSEAPGALNTEAFF; DNA: TGTGCCAGCAGTGAAGCGCCGGGAGCCCTAAACACTGAAGCTTTCTTT
V: TRBV6-5; D: -; J: TRBJ2-1; size: -; CDR3: CASSYWDEQFF; DNA: TGTGCCAGCAGTTATTGGGATGAGCAGTTCTTC
V: TRBV5-6; D: -; J: TRBJ1-1; size: -; CDR3: CASSLAGRTEAFF; DNA: TGTGCCAGCAGCTTGGCTGGCCGGACTGAAGCTTTCTTT
V: TRBV7-6; D: -; J: TRBJ2-7; size: few; CDR3: CASSLAGPYEQYF; DNA: TGTGCCAGCAGCTTAGCGGGACCCTACGAGCAGTACTTC
V: TRBV6-5; D: -; J: TRBJ1-2; size: few; CDR3: CASSYSESSGGYTF; DNA: TGTGCCAGCAGTTACTCCGAGTCTAGCGGTGGCTACACCTTC
V: TRBV6-1; D: TRBD2; J: TRBJ2-1; size: -; CDR3: CATSNPSGREAEQFF; DNA: TGTGCCACCTCCAATCCTAGCGGGAGGGAGGCTGAGCAGTTCTTC
V: TRBV5-1; D: -; J: TRBJ1-2; size: -; CDR3: CASRSFARRGPWYGYTF; DNA: TGCGCCAGCAGGTCCTTTGCCCGACGGGGCCCTTGGTATGGCTACACCTTC
V: TRBV7-8; D: TRBD2; J: TRBJ2-7; size: -; CDR3: CASSLGGVEQYF; DNA: TGTGCCAGCAGCCTCGGGGGGGTCGAGCAGTACTTC
V: TRBV5-8; D: TRBD1; J: TRBJ2-3; size: -; CDR3: CASSWGQRPSTDTQYF; DNA: TGTGCCAGCAGCTGGGGACAGCGCCCTAGCACAGATACGCAGTATTTT
V: TRBV4-2; D: -; J: TRBJ2-7; size: -; CDR3: CASSLLGGTSYEQYF; DNA: TGTGCCAGCAGCCTACTCGGGGGTACCTCCTACGAGCAGTACTTC
V: TRBV2; D: -; J: TRBJ1-2; size: -; CDR3: CASSGVSVDYGYTF; DNA: TGTGCCAGCAGTGGGGTCTCGGTCGACTATGGCTACACCTTC
V: TRBV6-5; D: -; J: TRBJ1-1; size: -; CDR3: CASSYRTRGSEAFF; DNA: TGTGCCAGCAGTTACAGGACAAGGGGATCTGAAGCTTTCTTT
V: TRBV19; D: -; J: TRBJ2-5; size: -; CDR3: CATLGRHETQYF; DNA: TGTGCCACCCTGGGACGTCACGAGACCCAGTACTTC
V: TRBV13; D: -; J: TRBJ2-1; size: -; CDR3: CASRSARGRTYNEQFF; DNA: TGTGCCAGCAGATCGGCCCGGGGCCGCACCTACAATGAGCAGTTCTTC
V: TRBV7-9; D: TRBD1; J: TRBJ1-1; size: -; CDR3: CASSLTGKGAGNTEAFF; DNA: TGTGCCAGCAGCTTAACGGGAAAGGGGGCGGGGAACACTGAAGCTTTCTTT
V: TRBV5-4; D: -; J: TRBJ2-3; size: -; CDR3: CASSGGTAGDTQYF; DNA: TGTGCCAGCAGCGGCGGGACAGCGGGAGATACGCAGTATTTT
V: TRBV5-1; D: TRBD1; J: TRBJ2-6; size: once; CDR3: CANRDRTSSGANVLTF; DNA: TGCGCCAACAGGGACAGGACCAGCTCTGGGGCCAACGTCCTGACTTTC